This passage covers 11 T cell receptor beta chains from one sample sequenced in a study of post-analysis software for immune sequencing data. Overall study results and limits: Comparison of patients with controls showed five TRBV segments more frequent in patients, TRBV5-6, TRBV5-1 and TRBV20-1 among them.

Carried by the TCR beta cDNA libraries were unique molecular identifiers. TCRdb reprocessed the PCR reads via MiXCR and lists one record per CDR3 protein. The sample lists fewer than 900,000 distinct CDR3 sequences, 46% occurring once. For these TCRs, the target antigens are not known. Sequencing was done on a sample of blood. The receptor set was obtained from a girl between 5 and 17 years old with multiple sclerosis.

V and J are TRBV12-3 or TRBV12-4 and TRBJ2-2; 9 bases fit TRBD1. Trimming removed 3 bases from V and 4 bases from J; junction bases left unmatched: 6. The CDR3 length is 16 residues. The CDR3 sequence: CASSFGTGQGTGELFF. The CDR3 nucleotides read TGTGCCAGCAGTTTTGGGACGGGACAGGGCACCGGGGAGCTGTTTTTT.

This clonotype turned up a few times. The rearrangement uses TRBV12-3 or TRBV12-4 and TRBJ2-4; possible D gene TRBD2, 5 bases. Judging by the DNA end, TRBJ2-7 fits better; the J call may be wrong. The CDR3 is 15 amino acids. CDR3 DNA sequence: TGTGCCAGCAGCCGAGACCCTTCGGGAATCTACGAGCAGTACTTC. Its translation: CASSRDPSGIYEQYF.

The sample holds a few counts of this clonotype. This rearrangement joins TRBV20-1 to TRBJ2-7; D gene uncertain. There are 11 residues in the CDR3. Per germline, CDR1 DFQATT and CDR2 SNEGSKA (reference sequence). The V gene lost 0 bases and the J gene lost 5 bases, with 5 bases spanning the gap. The CDR3 region is CSARDSHEQYF. For the CDR3, the DNA is TGCAGTGCTAGAGATTCCCACGAGCAGTACTTC.

This clonotype was seen repeatedly, ten times or more. The chain links TRBV20-1 to TRBJ2-7; 9 bases are a match to TRBD2. V was pared by 4 bases and J by 0 bases, with 4 bases of the junction left unmatched. Germline lookup yields CDR1 DFQATT and CDR2 SNEGSKA (reference sequence). The CDR3 consists of 14 residues. The CDR3 bases are TGCAGTGCTATTAGCGGGAGAAGCTCCTACGAGCAGTACTTC. Protein: CSAISGRSSYEQYF.

This sequence joins TRBV5-6 and TRBJ1-1; D is ambiguous. The CDR3 sequence is 13 residues long. V dropped 1 base and J dropped 4 bases, with 8 bases sitting between them. CDR1 and CDR2 (germline): SGHDT, YYEEEE. CDR3 DNA: TGTGCCAGCAGCTTGTTTGGGAGCACTGAAGCTTTCTTT. It specifies CASSLFGSTEAFF. The full variable domain, rest sourced from reference TRBV5-6 and TRBJ1-1, is DAGVTQSPTHLIKTRGQQVTLRCSPKSGHDTVSWYQQALGQGPQFIFQYYEEEERQRGNFPDRFSGHQFPNYSSELNVNALLLGDSALYLCASSLFGSTEAFFGQGTRLTVV.

The gene calls are TRBV4-3 and TRBJ2-1; TRBD1 is a possible D gene (6 bases). The germline gives CDR1 LGHNA, CDR2 YSLEER. Trimming cost V 0 bases and J 10 bases, with 10 bases left between them. This CDR3 is 13 amino acids long. CDR3 in amino acids: CASSQEGGREQFF. The DNA for the CDR3 is TGCGCCAGCAGCCAAGAAGGGGGAAGAGAGCAGTTCTTC.

The chain uses TRBV29-1 and TRBJ2-7, with a tentative D call TRBD2 (7 bases). The V gene's germline CDR1 is SQVTM and CDR2 ANQGSEA. V was pared by 4 bases and J by 0 bases, with 10 bases between. The length of the CDR3 is 13 residues. The CDR3 DNA is TGCAGCGTTGCCGGGGGGCTCTCCTACGAGCAGTACTTC. This encodes CSVAGGLSYEQYF.

V is TRBV7-9 and J is TRBJ1-4; D not certain. Per the germline V gene, CDR1 is SEHNR and CDR2 is FQNEAQ (reference sequence). The CDR3 length is 13 residues. V dropped 5 bases and J dropped 8 bases, with 12 bases sitting between them. In nucleotides, the CDR3 is TGTGCCAGCAGCGCGGACCAGCGGGAAAAACTGTTTTTT. Translation gives CASSADQREKLFF.

A few counts support this clonotype. The rearrangement joins TRBV15 to TRBJ2-5; D is possibly TRBD1 (6 bases). The V gene's germline CDR1 is LNHNV and CDR2 YYDKDF (reference sequence). This CDR3 is built from 15 residues. V lost 0 bases, J lost 1 base, and 9 bases lay in between. This CDR3 is CATSREDSSQETQYF. The DNA for the CDR3 is TGTGCCACCAGCAGAGAGGACAGCTCCCAAGAGACCCAGTACTTC.

The chain uses TRBV7-9 and TRBJ2-1; 12 nucleotides align to TRBD1. V gave up 7 bases and J gave up 7 bases; unmatched junction bases: 11. Germline values: CDR1 SEHNR, CDR2 FQNEAQ (reference sequence). CDR3 length: 16 residues. CDR3 nucleotides: TGTGCCAGCACCTCTCTCCGGGACAGGGGGCAAAATGAGCAGTTCTTC. Its translation: CASTSLRDRGQNEQFF.

The genes are TRBV12-3 or TRBV12-4 and TRBJ1-2, with D unclear. The V end was cut by 6 bases, the J end by 4 bases, with 12 bases between. This CDR3 has 13 amino acids. The CDR3 region is CASRRSPPYGYTF. The CDR3 nucleotides read TGTGCCAGCAGGAGAAGCCCACCCTATGGCTACACCTTC.